Listed here is a single T cell receptor (beta chain). The sample belongs to a study of blood T cell repertoires in COVID-19. At the level of the study: Spain, Italy and the United States supplied samples that represented acute and convalescent COVID-19.

Allocation to cohorts depended on clinical history reported by the participants. Donors of Cohort 3 who recovered were those that had two negative PCRs, clearance, or symptom resolution. Sequenced by immunoSEQ multiplex PCR; TCRdb stores in-frame clones only, minus some. The sample has about 200,000 clones, around 80% seen once. Germline V gene lookup returns CDR1 MNHEY and CDR2 SMNVEV (reference sequence). CDR3 length: 11 amino acids. Trimming removed 5 bases at V and 10 bases at J, with 9 bases between. V usage is TRBV27 and J usage is TRBJ2-1; D is undetermined. This receptor was taken from a man aged 40-55 years who had recovered from COVID-19. Sequenced material: PBMCs or T cells enriched from blood (not recorded which). The CDR3 region is CASSQYSEQFF. Written as DNA, the CDR3 is TGTGCCAGCAGTCAATACTCGGAGCAGTTCTTC.